The 28 T cell receptor beta chains reported below all come from one sample, sequenced in a study of shared T cell receptors in the human thymus. The repertoire was sequenced with immunoSEQ multiplex PCR; TCRdb's copy has only in-frame clones and lacks some. Altogether about 730,000 clones are present, approximately 85% being singletons, with the ten largest covering 0.008% to 0.011%. These same records also appear under a second study, on human thymus T cells.

Material for sequencing was thymocytes. These receptors were taken from a girl in the first two years of life with a congenital heart defect.

The chain joins TRBV10-3 to TRBJ2-2; 10 nucleotides agree with TRBD1. The V gene end was trimmed by 8 bases and the J gene end by 7 bases; junction bases not matched to a gene: 10. Germline V gives CDR1 ENHRY, CDR2 SYGVKD. The CDR3 is made up of 15 amino acids. The CDR3 DNA follows: TGTGCCATCGGGTGGGACAGGGGCCTTAGCGGGGAGCTGTTTTTT. As protein: CAIGWDRGLSGELFF.

CDR3 amino acids: CASSLNRVRDTNYGYTF. As DNA, the CDR3 is TGTGCCAGCAGCTTGAATCGAGTTCGGGACACTAACTATGGCTACACCTTC. The rearrangement joins TRBV5-6 to TRBJ1-2; D may be TRBD1 (6 bases). In germline, CDR1 is SGHDT, CDR2 YYEEEE. Trimming pared 1 base from V and 0 bases from J, leaving 16 bases between. This CDR3 comprises 17 residues.

The genes are TRBV5-1 and TRBJ2-1; TRBD1 matches 10 bases. Germline CDR1 SGHRS, CDR2 YFSETQ. The V and J ends lost 1 base and 6 bases, in that order; junction bases with no gene match: 19. The CDR3 has 20 amino acids. CDR3 nucleotides: TGCGCCAGCAGCTTGTTACAGAGTACTAAATGGGACAGGGGATGCAATGAGCAGTTCTTC. This encodes CASSLLQSTKWDRGCNEQFF. Full variable domain (rest looked up from reference TRBV5-1 and TRBJ2-1): KAGVTQTPRYLIKTRGQQVTLSCSPISGHRSVSWYQQTPGQGLQFLFEYFSETQRNKGNFPGRFSGRQFSNSRSEMNVSTLELGDSALYLCASSLLQSTKWDRGCNEQFFGPGTRLTVL.

The J gene is TRBJ1-4, the V gene TRBV27; a possible D gene is TRBD1 (6 bases). Germline values: CDR1 MNHEY, CDR2 SMNVEV (reference sequence). The CDR3 covers 14 residues. The germline V and J ends were trimmed by 6 bases and 5 bases, with 13 bases remaining between them. CDR3: CASSRDIGNEKLFF. CDR3 coding DNA: TGTGCCAGCAGCAGGGACATAGGGAATGAAAAACTGTTTTTT.

The chain recombines TRBV14 with TRBJ2-5; 11 bases map to TRBD2. Germline CDR1 and CDR2: SGHDN and FVKESK. The CDR3 is 18 amino acids. V gave up 0 bases and J gave up 0 bases; unmatched junction bases: 6. CDR3 nucleotides: TGTGCCAGCAGCCAAGATCGTGGTAGCGGGGGGGACCAAGAGACCCAGTACTTC. Amino acid sequence: CASSQDRGSGGDQETQYF. Drawing the rest from reference TRBV14 and TRBJ2-5, the complete variable domain is EAGVTQFPSHSVIEKGQTVTLRCDPISGHDNLYWYRRVMGKEIKFLLHFVKESKQDESGMPNNRFLAERTGGTYSTLKVQPAELEDSGVYFCASSQDRGSGGDQETQYFGPGTRLLVL.

This chain links TRBV28 with TRBJ1-2; 11 positions match TRBD1. V shed 7 bases and J 8 bases; nucleotides not matched to a gene: 9. The germline V gene has CDR1 MDHEN and CDR2 SYDVKM. The CDR3 runs 14 residues. CDR3 loop: CASNWTGGDRGYTF. The CDR3 coding sequence is TGTGCCAGCAATTGGACAGGGGGCGATAGGGGCTACACCTTC.

J is TRBJ2-2 and V is TRBV27; possibly TRBD2 for D (5 bases). The CDR3 runs to 16 residues. Germline V lookup: CDR1 MNHEY, CDR2 SMNVEV (reference sequence). Deletions cut 2 bases from V and 7 bases from J, with 17 bases between. The CDR3 coding sequence is TGTGCCAGCAGTTTAATATCGGGGATGCAGCACGGGGAGCTGTTTTTT. Its protein product is CASSLISGMQHGELFF.

The chain links TRBV2 to TRBJ1-3, with TRBD1 as a possible D gene (5 bases). V lost 1 base, J lost 3 bases, and 7 bases lay in between. Germline CDR1 reads SNHLY; CDR2 reads FYNNEI. The CDR3 length is 14 residues. CDR3 sequence reads: CASSEGTLGNTIYF. CDR3 in DNA: TGTGCCAGCAGTGAAGGGACACTTGGAAACACCATATATTTT.

The V gene is TRBV2, the J gene TRBJ1-1, with 7 bases identical to TRBD1. Germline V CDR1 and CDR2: SNHLY, FYNNEI. CDR3 length equals 12 residues. Trimming took 6 bases from V and 4 from J; bases not matched to a gene: 2. CDR3 sequence: CASRTGFTEAFF. The CDR3 DNA is TGTGCCAGCAGGACAGGGTTCACTGAAGCTTTCTTT.

The V gene is TRBV28, the J gene TRBJ2-3, with TRBD2 identical over 7 bases. Germline V lookup: CDR1 MDHEN, CDR2 SYDVKM. The CDR3 runs to 15 residues. After removal of 9 bases from V and 5 bases from J, the junction contained 14 bases not matched to a gene. The CDR3 loop reads CASTRQAGLQDTQYF. DNA for the CDR3: TGTGCCAGTACCCGCCAGGCGGGACTACAAGATACGCAGTATTTT.

As regards this clone: The same CDR3 is also encoded by other DNA sequences in this sample. The V call is TRBV5-1, the J call TRBJ2-5, with TRBD2 matching 7 bases. V was clipped by 4 bases and J by 4 bases; unmatched bases: 7. The CDR3 is made up of 14 amino acids. CDR1 is SGHRS, CDR2 YFSETQ, per germline. CDR3 bases: TGCGCCAGCAGCCCCGGACTAGGGCGAGAGACCCAGTACTTC. Protein: CASSPGLGRETQYF.

This clone occurred a few times. The chain combines TRBV28 with TRBJ2-7, with 15 bases that match TRBD2. Unmatched junction bases numbered 8, after V lost 2 bases and J lost 3 bases. CDR3 length equals 18 residues. The V gene's germline CDR1 is MDHEN and CDR2 SYDVKM. This CDR3 is CASSLRLRTSGGVYEQYF. The CDR3 bases are TGTGCCAGCAGTTTACGCTTGAGGACTAGCGGGGGGGTCTACGAGCAGTACTTC.

The chain joins TRBV7-2 to TRBJ1-6; D may be TRBD1 (6 bases). The CDR3 is 19 residues long. Germline CDR1 is SGHTA and CDR2 is FQGNSA. Trimming shortened V by 4 bases and J by 5 bases, and 24 bases separated the two germline ends. In nucleotides, the CDR3 is TGTGCCAGCAGCTCCCACCGGGACAACCAAGGACGAGATAATTCACCCCTCCACTTT. This codes for CASSSHRDNQGRDNSPLHF. Full variable domain (remainder filled in from reference TRBV7-2 and TRBJ1-6): GAGVSQSPSNKVTEKGKDVELRCDPISGHTALYWYRQSLGQGLEFLIYFQGNSAPDKSGLPSDRFSAERTGGSVSTLTIQRTQQEDSAVYLCASSSHRDNQGRDNSPLHFGNGTRLTVT.

This clone was observed a handful of times. The chain has TRBV6-1 and TRBJ2-7; 9 bases match TRBD1. Unmatched junction bases numbered 14, after V lost 1 base and J lost 4 bases. Germline V gene lookup returns CDR1 MNHNS and CDR2 SASEGT. This CDR3 is built from 18 residues. In DNA form, the CDR3 reads TGTGCCAGCAGTGAAGAGGGACAGGGAAGGAGAGAGACTTACGAGCAGTACTTC. Its protein product is CASSEEGQGRRETYEQYF.

This sequence joins TRBV4-3 and TRBJ2-3; the match to TRBD2 covers 10 bases. Per germline, CDR1 LGHNA and CDR2 YSLEER. The CDR3 consists of 16 residues. J lost 6 bases, V lost 1 base, and 7 bases had no gene match. In DNA, the CDR3 is TGCGCCAGCAGCCAAGGGGAGCGGGGGGGTGAGGATACGCAGTATTTT. It yields the protein CASSQGERGGEDTQYF.

The chain links TRBV6-6 to TRBJ1-2; D gene uncertain. The CDR3 is made up of 16 amino acids. The germline V gene encodes CDR1 MNHNY and CDR2 SVGAGI (reference sequence). V dropped 5 bases and J dropped 2 bases, with 18 bases sitting between them. CDR3 coding DNA: TGTGCCAGCAGTAGCAGGCACCTGTATCGGAACTATGGCTACACCTTC. Encoded protein: CASSSRHLYRNYGYTF.

CDR3 bases: TGTGCCAGCAATGGGCAGGCCCCAGATACGCAGTATTTT. The encoded protein is CASNGQAPDTQYF. The rearrangement joins TRBV6-1 to TRBJ2-3; D gene uncertain. Germline values: CDR1 MNHNS, CDR2 SASEGT. This CDR3 contains 13 residues. V was cut by 7 bases and J by 4 bases, with 12 bases left in between.

The V gene is TRBV4-2, the J gene TRBJ1-5; D unresolved. This CDR3 spans 16 amino acids. Deletions cut 1 base from V and 0 bases from J, with 10 bases between. From germline, CDR1 is LGHNA and CDR2 YNFKEQ. CDR3 bases: TGTGCCAGCAGCCAAGGGACTGTGAATAGCAATCAGCCCCAGCATTTT. Translated, it gives CASSQGTVNSNQPQHF.

V usage is TRBV7-2 and J usage is TRBJ1-4; no clear D. V was shortened by 2 bases and J by 6 bases, with 19 bases between the two germline ends. Germline V CDR1 and CDR2: SGHTA, FQGNSA. The CDR3 runs 17 residues. In DNA, the CDR3 is TGTGCCAGCAGCTTAAACCTCCGAGGAGGAATGGATGAAAAACTGTTTTTT. Protein: CASSLNLRGGMDEKLFF.

This chain uses TRBV5-6 with TRBJ1-4, with 11 bases fitting TRBD1. The CDR3 extends over 15 amino acids. Trimming at V came to 3 bases and at J to 6 bases, leaving 4 bases not matched to a gene. Looked up from germline, CDR1 is SGHDT and CDR2 is YYEEEE. The chain's CDR3 is CASSSEGQGDEKLFF. As DNA, the CDR3 is TGTGCCAGCAGCTCGGAGGGACAGGGGGATGAAAAACTGTTTTTT.

The chain employs TRBV7-9 and TRBJ1-2, with D possibly being TRBD1 (6 bases). This CDR3 has 14 amino acids. Germline CDR1 reads SEHNR; CDR2 reads FQNEAQ (reference sequence). Trimming left V 5 bases short and J 8 bases short, with 18 bases between. CDR3 protein: CASSKRDTYPGYTF. The DNA of the CDR3 is TGTGCCAGCAGCAAACGGGACACTTACCCCGGCTACACCTTC.

The count of this clone is one. The V call is TRBV13, the J call TRBJ1-2; weak D call: TRBD1 (5 bases). CDR1 and CDR2 (germline): PRHDT, FYEKMQ (reference sequence). The CDR3 consists of 16 residues. V was cut by 5 bases and J by 7 bases, with 23 bases left in between. CDR3 DNA: TGTGCCAGCAGCAGAAGCTTCAGGGAAGGATCTTCTGGCTACACCTTC. Translating it yields CASSRSFREGSSGYTF.

The count of this clone is one. V usage is TRBV4-1 and J usage is TRBJ2-1, with 13 positions matching TRBD2. The CDR3 contains 17 residues. With 6 bases clipped from V and 8 bases from J, the junction kept 13 bases outside the gene matches. Germline V gene lookup returns CDR1 MGHRA and CDR2 YSYEKL. The CDR3 here is CASREYATSGGAHEQFF. CDR3 in DNA: TGCGCCAGCAGGGAATACGCAACTAGCGGGGGGGCTCATGAGCAGTTCTTC.

The J gene is TRBJ1-5, the V gene TRBV6-1, with a weak D call TRBD1 (5 bases). Per germline, CDR1 MNHNS and CDR2 SASEGT. This CDR3 contains 13 residues. V gave up 3 bases and J gave up 4 bases, with 7 bases separating them. The CDR3 is CASSEGRNQPQHF. The DNA for the CDR3 is TGTGCCAGCAGTGAGGGGCGAAATCAGCCCCAGCATTTT.

The J gene is TRBJ2-1, the V gene TRBV5-6, with 9 nucleotides matching TRBD2. The CDR3 length is 13 residues. Germline V gene sequence: CDR1 SGHDT, CDR2 YYEEEE. The V and J ends lost 2 bases and 13 bases, in that order; junction bases with no gene match: 7. CDR3 in amino acids: CASSFGRRGGQFF. As DNA, the CDR3 is TGTGCCAGCAGCTTCGGTAGGCGGGGGGGCCAGTTCTTC.

This clone was seen a few times. J is TRBJ1-1 and V is TRBV5-4; D is perhaps TRBD1 (5 bases). This CDR3 spans 14 amino acids. The germline gives CDR1 SGHNT, CDR2 YYREEE (reference sequence). The ends were cut back, 0 bases at V and 8 bases at J, with 14 bases in the middle. As DNA, the CDR3 is TGTGCCAGCAGCTTGGGGGTCAGGGTTGGCGAAGCTTTCTTT. This encodes CASSLGVRVGEAFF.

The chain joins TRBV5-4 to TRBJ1-6, with 7 nucleotides matching TRBD1. Per germline, CDR1 SGHNT and CDR2 YYREEE (reference sequence). CDR3 length: 16 residues. The V gene end was trimmed by 4 bases and the J gene end by 5 bases; junction bases not matched to a gene: 9. The DNA for the CDR3 is TGTGCCAGCAGCCACTACTGGGACAGCCATAATTCACCCCTCCACTTT. Its translation: CASSHYWDSHNSPLHF.

V and J are TRBV20-1 and TRBJ1-5; D not certain. Trimming stripped 4 bases from V and 8 bases from J, with 9 bases between. The CDR3 contains 11 residues. Germline V CDR1 and CDR2: DFQATT, SNEGSKA (reference sequence). CDR3 DNA sequence: TGCAGTGCTACTGAAGGAGAGCCCCAGCATTTT. As protein: CSATEGEPQHF.